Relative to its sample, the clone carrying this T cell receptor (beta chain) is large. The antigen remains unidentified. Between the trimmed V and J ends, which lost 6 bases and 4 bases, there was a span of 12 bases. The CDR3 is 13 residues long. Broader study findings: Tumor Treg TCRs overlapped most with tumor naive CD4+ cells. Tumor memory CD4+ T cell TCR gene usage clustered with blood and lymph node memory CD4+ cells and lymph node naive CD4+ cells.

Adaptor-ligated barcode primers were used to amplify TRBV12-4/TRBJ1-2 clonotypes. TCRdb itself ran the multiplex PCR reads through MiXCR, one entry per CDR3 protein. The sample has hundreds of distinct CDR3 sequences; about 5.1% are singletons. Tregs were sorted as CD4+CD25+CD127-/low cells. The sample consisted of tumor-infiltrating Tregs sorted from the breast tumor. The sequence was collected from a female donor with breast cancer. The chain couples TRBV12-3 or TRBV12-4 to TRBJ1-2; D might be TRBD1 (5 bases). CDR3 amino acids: CASSRGAGYGYTF. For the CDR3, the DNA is TGTGCCAGCAGCCGGGGCGCAGGCTATGGCTACACCTTC.